The following is a TCR beta chain sequence with its context. There are 15 residues in the CDR3. V shed 3 bases and J shed 2 bases, with 14 bases lying between them. Germline V CDR1 and CDR2: SGHDT, YYEEEE. The data were obtained in a study of T cell clones after liver transplantation. Study-level background: Without induction therapy, subjects received standard immunosuppression until 12-24 months post-transplant.

The method was immunoSEQ multiplex PCR; TCRdb's version includes in-frame clones alone and lacks a portion of them. Among 45,000 to 60,000 clones listed, approximately 84% were seen once. The receptor comes from a human donor who received a liver transplant. Material: CD4+ T cells from blood, obtained before liver transplant. The V and J genes are TRBV5-6 and TRBJ1-1; no reliable D call. The CDR3 here is CASSYPGTINTEAFF. CDR3 nucleotide sequence: TGTGCCAGCAGCTATCCGGGCACGATTAACACTGAAGCTTTCTTT.